The 22 T cell receptor beta chains below come from one sample, sequenced in a study of PD-1 blockade in mismatch repair-deficient tumors. The repertoire was sequenced with immunoSEQ multiplex PCR; TCRdb's copy has only in-frame clones and lacks some. This sample has roughly 50,000 clones; approximately 80% occur once, and the top ten carry more than 2.5%. This specimen was peripheral blood, taken 4 weeks after starting pembrolizumab. All receptors derive from an adult with mismatch repair-deficient cancer.

This clone has more than one count but fewer than ten. V and J are TRBV29-1 and TRBJ1-2, with D unclear. This CDR3 is built from 12 residues. V gave up 6 bases and J gave up 8 bases, with 16 bases separating them. The germline gives CDR1 SQVTM, CDR2 ANQGSEA. CDR3 DNA: TGCAGCGTGCAAGGGCTCCGTGAGGGCTACACCTTC. This codes for CSVQGLREGYTF.

The rearrangement joins TRBV6-6 to TRBJ1-4; D ambiguous. Germline CDR1 is MNHNY and CDR2 is SVGAGI (reference sequence). The CDR3 runs 11 residues. Trimming stripped 6 bases from V and 9 bases from J, with 8 bases between. The CDR3 loop reads CASRSPKKLFF. The CDR3 nucleotides are TGTGCCAGCAGGAGTCCAAAAAAACTGTTTTTT.

This chain uses TRBV7-3 with TRBJ2-1; D unresolved. The ends were cut back, 2 bases at V and 3 bases at J, with 11 bases in the middle. This CDR3 spans 15 amino acids. The germline V gene has CDR1 SGHTA and CDR2 FQGTGA. CDR3 nucleotide sequence: TGTGCCAGCAGCTTAGGGCCTAGGGACTACAATGAGCAGTTCTTC. Translated, it gives CASSLGPRDYNEQFF.

The V gene is TRBV29-1, the J gene TRBJ2-3; possible D gene TRBD1, 6 bases. The length of the CDR3 is 11 residues. The V gene's germline CDR1 is SQVTM and CDR2 ANQGSEA. The V end was cut by 7 bases, the J end by 6 bases, with 11 bases between. CDR3 bases: TGCAGCGCCACAGGGAGTGATACGCAGTATTTT. It translates to CSATGSDTQYF.

The V call is TRBV5-6, the J call TRBJ2-3, with a weak D call TRBD2 (6 bases). Per germline, CDR1 SGHDT and CDR2 YYEEEE. Trimming removed 2 bases at V and 4 bases at J, with 14 bases between. The CDR3 extends over 15 amino acids. The CDR3 sequence is CASSFSGLEADTQYF. The CDR3 coding sequence is TGTGCCAGCAGCTTTAGCGGACTGGAGGCAGATACGCAGTATTTT.

This chain uses TRBV15 with TRBJ2-7, with D maybe TRBD2 (6 bases). The CDR3 totals 13 residues. V lost 11 bases and J lost 2, with 16 bases in between. Germline CDR1 reads LNHNV; CDR2 reads YYDKDF (reference sequence). The CDR3 loop reads CAGNGRLAYEQYF. CDR3 nucleotides: TGTGCCGGCAACGGGAGACTAGCCTACGAGCAGTACTTC.

The J gene is TRBJ2-1, the V gene TRBV6-4; tentatively, D is TRBD2 (6 bases). The CDR3 is made up of 13 amino acids. Trimming removed 6 bases at V and 6 bases at J, with 12 bases between. The germline V gene has CDR1 MRHNA and CDR2 SNTAGT. CDR3 amino acids: CASSAGTSNEQFF. The CDR3 coding sequence is TGTGCCAGCAGCGCGGGAACTAGCAATGAGCAGTTCTTC.

V and J are TRBV7-2 and TRBJ2-1; no clear D. Germline CDR1 SGHTA, CDR2 FQGNSA. The CDR3 loop spans 16 amino acids. Trimming took 5 bases from V and 1 from J, leaving 15 bases between them. The CDR3: CASSPFGSLSYNEQFF. The DNA for the CDR3 is TGTGCCAGCAGCCCGTTCGGTAGTTTGTCCTACAATGAGCAGTTCTTC.

The rearrangement links TRBV7-9 to TRBJ2-3, with a tentative D call TRBD2 (6 bases). CDR1 is SEHNR and CDR2 is FQNEAQ in the germline V gene (reference sequence). V lost 4 bases to trimming and J lost 4 bases, with 21 bases between them. This CDR3 comprises 17 residues. The DNA of the CDR3 is TGTGCCAGCAGCTGGCGCGGGACTCTTGGTTCCGCAGATACGCAGTATTTT. Its protein is CASSWRGTLGSADTQYF.

The V call is TRBV29-1, the J call TRBJ2-7; TRBD2 matches at 11 bases. With 6 bases clipped from V and 2 bases from J, the junction kept 15 bases outside the gene matches. Germline-derived CDR1 and CDR2 are SQVTM and ANQGSEA. The CDR3 spans 17 residues. CDR3 coding DNA: TGCAGCGTGGCGACTAGCGGGAAACACCCTCCGCCCTACGAGCAGTACTTC. Residues: CSVATSGKHPPPYEQYF.

The genes are TRBV9 and TRBJ1-1; the D is unclear. Germline V gives CDR1 SGDLS, CDR2 YYNGEE. Trimming pared 3 bases from V and 0 bases from J, leaving 9 bases between. The CDR3 contains 14 residues. DNA of the CDR3: TGTGCCAGCAGCGAGACGGGCATGAACACTGAAGCTTTCTTT. Its translation is CASSETGMNTEAFF.

This chain joins TRBV5-1 and TRBJ2-5; 7 nucleotides match TRBD1. CDR1 and CDR2 from the germline V gene are SGHRS and YFSETQ. The V and J ends lost 5 bases and 5 bases, in that order; junction bases with no gene match: 15. The CDR3 consists of 16 residues. CDR3: CASSSGDRAQEETQYF. For the CDR3, the DNA is TGCGCCAGCAGTTCTGGAGACAGGGCCCAGGAGGAGACCCAGTACTTC.

This sequence joins TRBV23-1 and TRBJ2-5, with D perhaps TRBD1 (5 bases). The J call could be wrong; TRBJ2-7 is a better fit for the DNA end. TRBV23-1 is an ORF, and what it does is uncertain. The CDR3 runs 17 residues. As DNA, the CDR3 is TGCGCCAGCACCCAGTCGTTTTGTGGGGCGGACGGGCACGAGCAGTACTTC. Its translation is CASTQSFCGADGHEQYF.

This clone was observed a handful of times. The rearrangement joins TRBV2 to TRBJ1-1; 9 nucleotides agree with TRBD1. Per the germline V gene, CDR1 is SNHLY and CDR2 is FYNNEI. V lost 1 base to trimming and J lost 5 bases; unmatched junction nucleotides: 8. The length of the CDR3 is 16 residues. The CDR3 is CASSEGTGDMWTEAFF. CDR3 coding DNA: TGTGCCAGCAGTGAAGGGACAGGGGATATGTGGACTGAAGCTTTCTTT.

This chain connects TRBV6-1 to TRBJ1-2; D possibly corresponds to TRBD1 (6 bases). V gave up 4 bases and J gave up 4 bases, with 13 bases separating them. Germline loops: CDR1 MNHNS, CDR2 SASEGT. The CDR3 has 14 residues. DNA for the CDR3: TGTGCCAGCAGTGCAAGACAGGAGATCTATGGCTACACCTTC. Translating gives CASSARQEIYGYTF.

This clone was recorded once. The V call is TRBV5-1, the J call TRBJ2-1; TRBD1 might be the D (6 bases). Germline CDR1 and CDR2: SGHRS and YFSETQ. CDR3 length: 15 amino acids. V dropped 0 bases and J dropped 2 bases, with 9 bases sitting between them. The CDR3 DNA follows: TGCGCCAGCAGCTTGGAAGGGGGTACCTACAATGAGCAGTTCTTC. This codes for CASSLEGGTYNEQFF.

In this sample, this clone turned up a few times. This sequence joins TRBV6-5 and TRBJ1-2; unclear D gene. Germline V CDR1 and CDR2: MNHEY, SVGAGI. The CDR3 consists of 11 residues. V lost 5 bases and J lost 4, with 5 bases in between. CDR3 nucleotides: TGTGCCAGCAGTGACACCTATGGCTACACCTTC. Encoded protein: CASSDTYGYTF.

The chain carries TRBV28 and TRBJ2-1; TRBD2 is a possible D gene (5 bases). V lost 6 bases and J lost 3, with 12 bases in between. The CDR3 is 14 amino acids. The V gene's germline CDR1 is MDHEN and CDR2 SYDVKM. CDR3 nucleotides: TGTGCCAGCAGCCCGCGCCGGGGCTACAATGAGCAGTTCTTC. Translation gives CASSPRRGYNEQFF.

J is TRBJ2-3 and V is TRBV11-3; D not certain. The ends were cut back, 6 bases at V and 0 bases at J, with 10 bases in the middle. Germline-derived CDR1 and CDR2 are SGHNT and YENEEA. This CDR3 is 14 amino acids long. In DNA form, the CDR3 reads TGTGCCAGCAGGAGACAACCTAGCACAGATACGCAGTATTTT. Its translation is CASRRQPSTDTQYF.

The V and J genes are TRBV19 and TRBJ1-3; TRBD1 aligns across 9 bases. With 6 bases clipped from V and 2 bases from J, the junction kept 2 bases outside the gene matches. The germline gives CDR1 LNHDA, CDR2 SQIVND (reference sequence). CDR3 size: 14 residues. The CDR3 DNA reads as TGTGCCAGTAGAGGGACAGGGACTGGAAACACCATATATTTT. Protein product: CASRGTGTGNTIYF.

The gene calls are TRBV5-5 and TRBJ1-5; the match to TRBD1 covers 7 bases. The V segment lost 4 bases and the J segment 3 bases; nucleotides outside the gene matches: 4. CDR1 is SGHKS and CDR2 is YYEKEE in the germline V gene (reference sequence). This CDR3 is 14 amino acids long. CDR3 bases: TGTGCCAGCAGCCAGACAGGGCACAATCAGCCCCAGCATTTT. Translating gives CASSQTGHNQPQHF.

V gene TRBV7-3 combines with J gene TRBJ2-2; 7 bases are shared with TRBD2. This CDR3 spans 16 amino acids. The germline gives CDR1 SGHTA, CDR2 FQGTGA. V dropped 2 bases and J dropped 0; count of bases not matched to a gene: 3. CDR3 in amino acids: CASSLLGLANTGELFF. Here the CDR3 DNA reads TGTGCCAGCAGCTTATTAGGACTAGCGAACACCGGGGAGCTGTTTTTT.